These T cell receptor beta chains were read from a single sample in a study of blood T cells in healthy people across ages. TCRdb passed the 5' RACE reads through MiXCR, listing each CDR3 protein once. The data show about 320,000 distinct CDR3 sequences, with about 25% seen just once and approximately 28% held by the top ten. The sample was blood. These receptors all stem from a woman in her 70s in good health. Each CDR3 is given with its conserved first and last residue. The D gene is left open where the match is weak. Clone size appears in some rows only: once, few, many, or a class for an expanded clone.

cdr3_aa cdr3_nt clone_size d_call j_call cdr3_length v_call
CASSLATALYGYTF TGTGCCAGCAGCTTGGCGACAGCACTCTATGGCTACACCTTC - - TRBJ1-2 14 TRBV7-2
CASSLTSGLEQFF TGTGCCAGCAGCTTAACTAGCGGCCTCGAGCAGTTCTTC many TRBD2 TRBJ2-1 13 TRBV7-2
CASSYPRETQYF TGTGCCAGCAGTTACCCACGAGAGACCCAGTACTTC - - TRBJ2-5 12 TRBV6-2/TRBV6-3
CASSLAGGRTGDTQYF TGTGCCAGCAGCTTAGCGGGCGGGAGGACAGGCGATACGCAGTATTTT - - TRBJ2-3 16 TRBV7-2
CASSSSVTSGANVLTF TGTGCCAGCAGTTCTAGCGTTACCTCTGGGGCCAACGTCCTGACTTTC - - TRBJ2-6 16 TRBV6-2/TRBV6-3
CSVALGAGETQYF TGCAGCGTCGCCTTGGGGGCGGGAGAGACGCAGTATTTT many - TRBJ2-3 13 TRBV29-1
CSVELEGTYGYTF TGCAGCGTTGAACTGGAGGGGACCTATGGCTACACCTTC few - TRBJ1-2 13 TRBV29-1
CASRKGRGSGGTDTQYF TGTGCCAGCAGAAAGGGGCGAGGTAGCGGGGGCACAGATACGCAGTATTTT - TRBD2 TRBJ2-3 17 TRBV7-2
CSVVRQGSSYEQYF TGCAGCGTTGTTCGGCAGGGGAGCAGCTACGAGCAGTACTTC few - TRBJ2-7 14 TRBV29-1
CSATGDRGINEQFF TGCAGTGCTACCGGGGACCGGGGGATCAATGAGCAGTTCTTC few - TRBJ2-1 14 TRBV20-1
CATSRGLLSNTGELFF TGTGCCACCAGCAGGGGTCTACTGTCGAACACCGGGGAGCTGTTTTTT - - TRBJ2-2 16 TRBV15
CASSKQGHGYTF TGTGCCAGCAGTAAACAGGGACATGGCTACACCTTC - - TRBJ1-2 12 TRBV12-3/TRBV12-4
CSVETGVRAFF TGCAGCGTTGAAACGGGCGTGAGGGCTTTCTTT many - TRBJ1-1 11 TRBV29-1
CASSQGEQETQYF TGCGCCAGCAGCCAAGGAGAACAAGAGACCCAGTACTTC few - TRBJ2-5 13 TRBV4-1
CASSDFPGERYEQYF TGTGCCAGCAGTGATTTCCCCGGGGAACGCTACGAGCAGTACTTC - - TRBJ2-7 15 TRBV2
CASSVVGQGSKDYEQYF TGTGCCAGCAGCGTCGTCGGACAGGGTTCCAAAGACTACGAGCAGTACTTC few TRBD1 TRBJ2-7 17 TRBV6-2/TRBV6-3
CATSRDRADQPRHF TGTGCCACCAGCAGGGACAGGGCGGACCAGCCCCGGCATTTT - TRBD1 TRBJ1-5 14 TRBV15
CASSEGIRKGYTF TGTGCCAGCAGTGAGGGGATTCGGAAAGGCTACACCTTC - - TRBJ1-2 13 TRBV6-1
CSVVGGAQTQYF TGCAGCGTGGTGGGTGGGGCACAGACCCAGTACTTC - - TRBJ2-5 12 TRBV29-1
CASKEVAGETGELFF TGCGCCAGCAAGGAGGTAGCGGGAGAAACCGGGGAGCTGTTTTTT - TRBD2 TRBJ2-2 15 TRBV5-1
CASSYPKGTEAFF TGTGCCAGCAGTTACCCGAAGGGTACTGAAGCTTTCTTT - - TRBJ1-1 13 TRBV6-2/TRBV6-3
CASSREGTPYEQYF TGTGCCAGCTCACGCGAGGGGACACCTTACGAGCAGTACTTC - - TRBJ2-7 14 TRBV18
CASGGQGSYGYTF TGTGCCAGCGGGGGACAGGGGTCTTATGGCTACACCTTC - TRBD1 TRBJ1-2 13 TRBV2
CASSQANRAHYGYTF TGTGCCAGCAGCCAAGCGAACCGAGCTCACTATGGCTACACCTTC - - TRBJ1-2 15 TRBV4-2
CASSPGQVGKLFF TGTGCCAGCAGCCCCGGACAGGTTGGAAAACTGTTTTTT - TRBD1 TRBJ1-4 13 TRBV6-5
CATSRGGNQETQYF TGTGCCACCAGTCGAGGTGGGAACCAAGAGACCCAGTACTTC - - TRBJ2-5 14 TRBV24-1
CSAFTKGARETQYF TGCAGTGCCTTTACCAAGGGGGCCAGAGAGACCCAGTACTTC - TRBD1 TRBJ2-5 14 TRBV20-1
CASSPSPGLYNEQFF TGTGCCAGCAGCCCATCGCCGGGACTCTACAATGAGCAGTTCTTC - - TRBJ2-1 15 TRBV7-3
CASSFGGFGDIQYF TGTGCCAGCAGTTTTGGGGGATTTGGAGACATTCAGTACTTC few - TRBJ2-4 14 TRBV12-3/TRBV12-4